The 27 T cell receptor beta chains presented below share a single source sample, sequenced in a study of T cell repertoires in cytomegalovirus infection. TCRdb processed the reads anew with MiXCR; each CDR3 protein has one entry. The sample includes roughly 500,000 distinct CDR3 sequences, 15% to 20% of them seen just once. The sample was CD8+ T cells from PBMCs. The receptors shown here come from a human donor in good health (CMV status not recorded). Some clones in this sample may be carry-over from other donors' samples.

This clonotype was counted ten times or more. The genes are TRBV11-1 and TRBJ1-1; the D gene is possibly TRBD1 (6 bases). V gave up 5 bases and J gave up 3 bases, with 22 bases separating them. Germline V CDR1 and CDR2: SGHAT, FQDESV (reference sequence). There are 17 residues in the CDR3. Written as DNA, the CDR3 is TGTGCCAGCAGCCACCGCCCGGGGGCCTGGGTGGACACTGAAGCTTTCTTT. Its translation is CASSHRPGAWVDTEAFF.

This clonotype occurred many times. CDR3 DNA: TGTGCCAGCAGCCCTCCCCTCCGACGGGACACCATATATTTT. This gives the protein CASSPPLRRDTIYF. The chain is built from TRBV7-8 and TRBJ1-3; D remains unclear. Germline values: CDR1 SGHVS, CDR2 FQNEAQ. This CDR3 has 14 amino acids. The ends were cut back, 5 bases at V and 8 bases at J, with 16 bases in the middle.

The genes are TRBV19 and TRBJ1-2; D is perhaps TRBD1 (5 bases). CDR3 size: 14 residues. V lost 3 bases and J lost 6, with 14 bases in between. CDR1 and CDR2 from the germline V gene are LNHDA and SQIVND (reference sequence). The CDR3 bases are TGTGCCAGTAGTATCGGATGGGGGGATAATGGCTACACCTTC. Its translation is CASSIGWGDNGYTF.

The chain recombines TRBV10-2 with TRBJ2-2, with D tentatively TRBD2 (5 bases). The CDR3 consists of 15 residues. Trimming cost V 3 bases and J 2 bases, with 10 bases left between them. CDR1 and CDR2 from the germline V gene are WSHSY and SAAADI. The CDR3 reads CASSDIAGNTGELFF. Written as DNA, the CDR3 is TGCGCCAGCAGTGACATTGCGGGCAACACCGGGGAGCTGTTTTTT.

There are a few counts of this clonotype. The V and J genes are TRBV5-8 and TRBJ2-3; 10 nucleotides line up with TRBD2. CDR3 length: 15 residues. V dropped 4 bases and J dropped 3; count of bases not matched to a gene: 5. Per germline, CDR1 SGHTS and CDR2 YDEGEE. As DNA, the CDR3 is TGTGCCAGCAGCCGAAGCGGGAGGGGGACAGATACGCAGTATTTT. Protein product: CASSRSGRGTDTQYF.

A remark on this clonotype: A clone one base away is much larger, so this may be a read error. This rearrangement joins TRBV19 to TRBJ2-3; D unclear. V lost 7 bases and J lost 2, with 16 bases in between. This CDR3 contains 15 residues. Germline CDR1 reads LNHDA; CDR2 reads SQIVND (reference sequence). CDR3 loop: CASTLPVSTTDTQYF. DNA of the CDR3: TGTGCCAGTACCCTACCGGTCTCCACCACAGATACGCAGTATTTT.

This sequence joins TRBV12-3 or TRBV12-4 and TRBJ2-7; D possibly matches TRBD1 or TRBD2 (5 bases each). The length of the CDR3 is 15 residues. V was shortened by 4 bases and J by 0 bases, with 13 bases between the two germline ends. This chain's CDR3 is CASSSARDGSYEQYF. For the CDR3, the DNA is TGTGCCAGCAGTTCAGCCCGGGACGGCTCCTACGAGCAGTACTTC.

The chain has TRBV12-3 or TRBV12-4 and TRBJ2-2; TRBD2 agrees at 8 bases. Trimming took 6 bases from V and 2 from J; bases not matched to a gene: 8. This CDR3 has 16 amino acids. The CDR3 DNA reads as TGTGCCAGCAGGCTTCGGGCGGGGGGTAACACCGGGGAGCTGTTTTTT. Translation: CASRLRAGGNTGELFF.

This clonotype has at least ten counts. This rearrangement joins TRBV7-9 to TRBJ1-1; 7 bases align to TRBD1. CDR1 and CDR2 (germline): SEHNR, FQNEAQ (reference sequence). There are 14 residues in the CDR3. Trimming cost V 5 bases and J 8 bases; bases outside gene matches: 11. The CDR3: CASSPTTGVDEAFF. DNA for the CDR3: TGTGCCAGCAGCCCGACCACAGGGGTGGACGAAGCTTTCTTT.

A remark on this clonotype: The conserved closing phenylalanine or tryptophan is absent in this CDR3, likely reflecting a read error. This CDR3 is CSADNIWLTGQVTYEQYL. The CDR3 DNA sequence: TGCAGTGCTGACAACATTTGGCTTACCGGACAGGTCACCTACGAGCAGTACTTA. The chain combines TRBV20-1 with TRBJ2-7; 7 bases align to TRBD1. J lost 2 bases, V lost 5 bases, and 21 bases had no gene match. CDR1 is DFQATT and CDR2 is SNEGSKA in the germline V gene (reference sequence). The CDR3 length is 18 residues.

This clonotype showed up just a few times. The CDR3 loop reads CSANGGSSTDTQYF. The CDR3 DNA is TGCAGTGCTAATGGGGGTTCTAGCACAGATACGCAGTATTTT. The chain couples TRBV20-1 to TRBJ2-3; possibly TRBD1 or TRBD2 for D (5 bases each). CDR3 length: 14 residues. Trimming removed 4 bases at V and 0 bases at J, with 11 bases between. The germline V gene encodes CDR1 DFQATT and CDR2 SNEGSKA (reference sequence).

There are many counts of this clonotype. The J gene is TRBJ2-1, the V gene TRBV7-8, with 9 bases lining up with TRBD2. Germline CDR1 is SGHVS and CDR2 is FQNEAQ. This CDR3 region has 14 residues. Germline trimming cut 2 bases from V and 4 bases from J; bases unmatched to any gene: 0. The CDR3 protein is CASSLLAGYNEQFF. DNA of the CDR3: TGTGCCAGCAGCTTACTAGCGGGGTACAATGAGCAGTTCTTC.

J is TRBJ1-2 and V is TRBV6-1; D uncertain. The CDR3 totals 12 residues. Trimming removed 8 bases at V and 12 bases at J, with 19 bases between. Looked up from germline, CDR1 is MNHNS and CDR2 is SASEGT. CDR3 in amino acids: CASRFQVHGDTF. CDR3 bases: TGTGCCAGCCGATTCCAAGTTCACGGAGACACCTTC.

This clonotype was seen repeatedly, ten times or more. This chain links TRBV11-2 with TRBJ1-2, with D perhaps matching TRBD1 (6 bases). V was clipped by 1 base and J by 8 bases, with 23 bases between them. The germline V gene has CDR1 SGHAT and CDR2 FQNNGV. The CDR3 has 17 amino acids. The CDR3 region has the DNA TGTGCCAGCAGCTTAGGGTACTCCGCCGGGACACCTGAGGGCTACACCTTC. Translated: CASSLGYSAGTPEGYTF.

This clonotype was detected ten times or more. This chain connects TRBV7-6 to TRBJ2-7; no firm D call. The CDR3 is 13 residues long. Trimming shortened V by 5 bases and J by 3 bases, and 11 bases separated the two germline ends. Germline values: CDR1 SGHVS, CDR2 FNYEAQ. CDR3 in DNA: TGTGCCAGCAGCCACTCAGAGATCTACGAGCAGTACTTC. It codes for CASSHSEIYEQYF.

Many counts were recorded for this clonotype. The gene calls are TRBV7-9 and TRBJ1-5; D unresolved. The CDR3 contains 14 residues. Germline loops: CDR1 SEHNR, CDR2 FQNEAQ (reference sequence). Trimming shortened V by 5 bases and J by 0 bases, and 8 bases separated the two germline ends. CDR3 bases: TGTGCCAGCAGCGACATGGGTAGCAATCAGCCCCAGCATTTT. It encodes CASSDMGSNQPQHF.

This sequence joins TRBV20-1 and TRBJ2-2; D gene unclear. The CDR3 contains 15 residues. The V gene's germline CDR1 is DFQATT and CDR2 SNEGSKA (reference sequence). Trimming stripped 4 bases from V and 0 bases from J, with 12 bases between. Here the CDR3 DNA reads TGCAGTGCTATCCAGGAGTACGCGAACACCGGGGAGCTGTTTTTT. This gives the protein CSAIQEYANTGELFF.

J is TRBJ2-1 and V is TRBV5-1; D could derive from TRBD1 or TRBD2 (6 bases each). Germline V gene sequence: CDR1 SGHRS, CDR2 YFSETQ. CDR3 length equals 17 residues. V gave up 4 bases and J gave up 3 bases, with 20 bases separating them. The CDR3 nucleotides read TGCGCCAGCAGCCCGCCGGGGGCCGAGGTGGACTACAATGAGCAGTTCTTC. Residues: CASSPPGAEVDYNEQFF. The full variable domain, rest sourced from reference TRBV5-1 and TRBJ2-1, is KAGVTQTPRYLIKTRGQQVTLSCSPISGHRSVSWYQQTPGQGLQFLFEYFSETQRNKGNFPGRFSGRQFSNSRSEMNVSTLELGDSALYLCASSPPGAEVDYNEQFFGPGTRLTVL.

This clonotype occurred many times. This chain joins TRBV6-2 or TRBV6-3 and TRBJ2-7, with 12 bases fitting TRBD2. In germline, CDR1 is MNHEY, CDR2 SVGEGT. With V trimmed by 2 bases and J by 1 base, 9 bases remained unmatched. The CDR3 length is 18 residues. This chain's CDR3 is CASSYDTSGGRASYEQYF. CDR3 bases: TGTGCCAGCAGTTACGATACTAGCGGGGGGCGAGCTTCCTACGAGCAGTACTTC.

This clonotype was seen many times. V gene TRBV4-2 combines with J gene TRBJ1-1; D is uncertain. CDR3 length: 15 amino acids. Germline V gene sequence: CDR1 LGHNA, CDR2 YNFKEQ. Trimming took 1 base from V and 4 from J, leaving 13 bases between them. The CDR3 sequence: CASSQASGRRTEAFF. DNA of the CDR3: TGTGCCAGCAGCCAAGCGTCTGGGAGACGCACTGAAGCTTTCTTT.

The chain employs TRBV11-2 and TRBJ2-3; 11 bases agree with TRBD1. Trimming took 1 base from V and 5 from J; bases not matched to a gene: 5. The CDR3 totals 16 residues. Germline CDR1 reads SGHAT; CDR2 reads FQNNGV. Here the CDR3 DNA reads TGTGCCAGCAGCTTAGGTGGACAGGGGGCAAAAGATACGCAGTATTTT. Translation gives CASSLGGQGAKDTQYF.

The table lists this clonotype with a count of one. A much larger clone lies a single base off, so this may be a read error. This rearrangement joins TRBV10-3 to TRBJ1-2; perhaps TRBD1 as D (6 bases). CDR1 is ENHRY and CDR2 is SYGVKD in the germline V gene. This CDR3 spans 16 amino acids. The CDR3 DNA is TGTGCCATCAGTTCCCGGGACATTATTACCAACTATGGCTACATCTTC. Translation gives CAISSRDIITNYGYIF.

This clonotype appeared many times. This rearrangement joins TRBV11-2 to TRBJ2-1; 11 bases fit TRBD2. Germline V CDR1 and CDR2: SGHAT, FQNNGV. Trimming cost V 3 bases and J 2 bases; bases outside gene matches: 6. The CDR3 covers 17 residues. This chain's CDR3 is CASSLEIAGGPYNEQFF. For the CDR3, the DNA is TGTGCCAGCAGCTTGGAAATAGCGGGAGGGCCCTACAATGAGCAGTTCTTC. The variable domain in full, completed from reference TRBV11-2 and TRBJ2-1, reads EAGVAQSPRYKIIEKRQSVAFWCNPISGHATLYWYQQILGQGPKLLIQFQNNGVVDDSQLPKDRFSAERLKGVDSTLKIQPAKLEDSAVYLCASSLEIAGGPYNEQFFGPGTRLTVL.

Only a few counts were recorded for this clonotype. This chain uses TRBV20-1 with TRBJ1-1, with D unclear. Trimming shortened V by 0 bases and J by 0 bases, and 11 bases separated the two germline ends. Germline values: CDR1 DFQATT, CDR2 SNEGSKA (reference sequence). This CDR3 spans 15 amino acids. The chain's CDR3 is CSARDKPRMNTEAFF. The CDR3 DNA sequence: TGCAGTGCTAGAGATAAACCCCGCATGAACACTGAAGCTTTCTTT.

This clonotype was recorded many times. The rearrangement links TRBV6-1 to TRBJ2-1; D is perhaps TRBD1 (5 bases). The CDR3 spans 15 residues. The germline V and J ends were trimmed by 4 bases and 4 bases, with 14 bases remaining between them. Germline loops: CDR1 MNHNS, CDR2 SASEGT. The CDR3 region has the DNA TGTGCCAGCAGTGGTCAGGGATTCACGTACAATGAGCAGTTCTTC. Its protein product is CASSGQGFTYNEQFF.

This clonotype was detected only a few times. The chain uses TRBV6-2 or TRBV6-3 and TRBJ2-2, with D tentatively TRBD2 (5 bases). Germline lookup yields CDR1 MNHEY and CDR2 SVGEGT. CDR3 length: 13 residues. V was clipped by 6 bases and J by 3 bases, with 8 bases between them. CDR3 protein: CASSSRDTGELFF. CDR3 bases: TGTGCCAGCAGCTCGCGGGACACCGGGGAGCTGTTTTTT.

This sequence joins TRBV2 and TRBJ2-3; D call uncertain. Trimming left V 0 bases short and J 1 base short, with 5 bases between. Germline assignment: CDR1 SNHLY and CDR2 FYNNEI. The CDR3 contains 14 residues. The CDR3 protein is CASSEAVGTDTQYF. The CDR3 DNA is TGTGCCAGCAGTGAAGCCGTAGGCACAGATACGCAGTATTTT.